A single sample gave rise to the 20 T cell receptor beta chains below, sequenced in a study of T cell responses to AZD1222 COVID-19 vaccine. Using immunoSEQ multiplex PCR, the repertoire was profiled, and TCRdb retains in-frame clones only, with some absent. Counted here are 90,000 to 100,000 clones, roughly 90% occurring once; the ten biggest clones make up 15% to 20%. This sample comprised peripheral blood, obtained 28 days after the second AZD1222 dose. These receptors came from an adult who received the AZD1222 COVID-19 vaccine.

The rearrangement uses TRBV19 and TRBJ2-7; D uncertain. Germline values: CDR1 LNHDA, CDR2 SQIVND (reference sequence). Trimming removed 3 bases from V and 5 bases from J, with 20 bases in between. The CDR3 consists of 16 residues. The CDR3 region is CASSMGWSGRRNEQYF. The CDR3 bases are TGTGCCAGTAGTATGGGATGGTCCGGAAGAAGAAACGAGCAGTACTTC.

CDR3 sequence: CASSQGAGLLYGYTF. DNA for the CDR3: TGTGCCAGTTCCCAGGGTGCAGGGCTACTCTATGGCTACACCTTC. The genes are TRBV19 and TRBJ1-2, with TRBD1 as a possible D gene (5 bases). This CDR3 contains 15 residues. V gave up 8 bases and J gave up 4 bases, with 20 bases separating them. Germline V gene sequence: CDR1 LNHDA, CDR2 SQIVND (reference sequence).

The CDR3 DNA reads as TGTGCCAGCAGTGAAATCGACAGGGGTGCCCCCAATGAGCAGTTCTTC. Translated: CASSEIDRGAPNEQFF. This chain links TRBV6-1 with TRBJ2-1; 8 nucleotides line up with TRBD1. The germline CDR1 and CDR2 sequences are MNHNS and SASEGT. The V gene end was trimmed by 2 bases and the J gene end by 6 bases; junction bases not matched to a gene: 9. The CDR3 has 16 residues.

This rearrangement joins TRBV4-2 to TRBJ2-7; 14 bases are shared with TRBD2. Germline CDR1 LGHNA, CDR2 YNFKEQ. This CDR3 has 16 residues. J lost 4 bases, V lost 1 base, and 3 bases had no gene match. For the CDR3, the DNA is TGTGCCAGCAGCCAAGCCGGGACTAGCGGGAGTTACGAGCAGTACTTC. Protein product: CASSQAGTSGSYEQYF.

The chain uses TRBV28 and TRBJ2-3, with TRBD2 identical over 13 bases. CDR3 length equals 14 residues. Germline CDR1 and CDR2: MDHEN and SYDVKM. V trimming: 7 bases; J trimming: 10 bases; junction bases outside the gene matches: 8. CDR3 bases: TGTGCCAGCACCATCGGGACTAGCGGGATGTCGCAGTATTTT. The encoded protein is CASTIGTSGMSQYF.

As DNA, the CDR3 is TGCGCCAGCAGTGAGTCATTAGGGAGCTCCTACAATGAGCAGTTCTTC. This encodes CASSESLGSSYNEQFF. This chain connects TRBV10-1 to TRBJ2-1; D possibly corresponds to TRBD2 (5 bases). The CDR3 totals 16 residues. With 0 bases removed from V and 0 bases from J, the gap between germline ends came to 9 bases. CDR1 and CDR2 from the germline V gene are WNHNN and SYGVQD (reference sequence).

The chain joins TRBV11-2 to TRBJ1-6, with D maybe TRBD1 (5 bases). The CDR3 runs to 18 residues. V lost 5 bases and J 2 bases, leaving 19 bases between the germline ends. Germline CDR1 SGHAT, CDR2 FQNNGV. CDR3 amino acids: CASSARRGGPAYNSPLHF. CDR3 coding DNA: TGTGCCAGCAGCGCCCGGCGCGGGGGTCCAGCCTATAATTCACCCCTCCACTTT.

V gene TRBV30 combines with J gene TRBJ1-1; 7 bases are shared with TRBD1. This CDR3 spans 12 amino acids. V lost 4 bases to trimming and J lost 6 bases; unmatched junction nucleotides: 5. From germline, CDR1 is GTSNPN and CDR2 SVGIG (reference sequence). CDR3 sequence: CAWTGGWSEAFF. The CDR3 region has the DNA TGTGCCTGGACAGGGGGTTGGTCTGAAGCTTTCTTT.

This clone was recorded only once. The rearrangement links TRBV3-1 (or the pseudogene TRBV3-2) to TRBJ2-2, with 8 bases identical to TRBD1. The CDR3 length is 17 residues. The germline V gene has CDR1 LGHDT and CDR2 YNNKEL (reference sequence). J gave up 0 bases and V 5 bases, and 8 bases lay outside the gene matches. Here the CDR3 reads CASSAGVGQANTGELFF. The CDR3 DNA reads as TGTGCCAGCAGCGCCGGTGTGGGACAGGCGAACACCGGGGAGCTGTTTTTT.

Only a few counts were recorded for this clone. The chain uses TRBV5-4 and TRBJ2-7; 11 bases agree with TRBD2. The V and J ends lost 3 bases and 2 bases, in that order; junction bases with no gene match: 7. The germline gives CDR1 SGHNT, CDR2 YYREEE (reference sequence). This CDR3 is built from 16 residues. The CDR3 sequence is CASSWGLAVGAYEQYF. The CDR3 bases are TGTGCCAGCAGCTGGGGACTAGCGGTCGGGGCCTACGAGCAGTACTTC.

V usage is TRBV29-1 and J usage is TRBJ2-3; 8 positions match TRBD1. CDR3 length equals 14 residues. The V gene's germline CDR1 is SQVTM and CDR2 ANQGSEA. V was clipped by 7 bases and J by 0 bases; unmatched bases: 6. The CDR3 DNA sequence: TGCAGCGGAGGACAGGGAGAAAGCACAGATACGCAGTATTTT. Translated, it gives CSGGQGESTDTQYF.

The DNA for the CDR3 is TGTGCCAGCAGCCCACCCGGGACTAGCGGGAGCTACGAGCAGTACTTC. Its protein product is CASSPPGTSGSYEQYF. The rearrangement links TRBV3-1 (or the pseudogene TRBV3-2) to TRBJ2-7; 14 bases are a match to TRBD2. The CDR3 runs 16 residues. J was trimmed by 3 bases and V by 4 bases; bases with no gene match: 5. Germline CDR1 LGHDT, CDR2 YNNKEL (reference sequence).

CDR3 nucleotides: TGTGCCAGCAGCCTGTCAGGGGTGTTCTACGAGCAGTACTTC. It codes for CASSLSGVFYEQYF. This chain uses TRBV13 with TRBJ2-7; a possible D gene is TRBD1 (6 bases). CDR1 and CDR2 from the germline V gene are PRHDT and FYEKMQ (reference sequence). The CDR3 is 14 residues long. Between the trimmed V and J ends, which lost 5 bases and 3 bases, there was a span of 14 bases.

V gene TRBV6-5 combines with J gene TRBJ2-6; D not certain. In germline, CDR1 is MNHEY, CDR2 SVGAGI. V gave up 9 bases and J gave up 2 bases, with 8 bases separating them. This CDR3 is built from 13 residues. This chain's CDR3 is CASSRTGANVLTF. The CDR3 bases are TGTGCCAGTTCGAGGACTGGGGCCAACGTCCTGACTTTC.

The genes are TRBV10-3 and TRBJ2-5, with D perhaps TRBD1 (5 bases). The V and J ends lost 6 bases and 2 bases respectively, with 16 bases between them. Germline V lookup: CDR1 ENHRY, CDR2 SYGVKD. The CDR3 is 15 residues long. This CDR3 is CAISPSFDRQETQYF. Written as DNA, the CDR3 is TGTGCCATCAGCCCGTCGTTTGACAGACAAGAGACCCAGTACTTC.

V and J are TRBV7-9 and TRBJ2-7; 7 positions agree with TRBD2. From germline, CDR1 is SEHNR and CDR2 FQNEAQ (reference sequence). The CDR3 sequence is 13 residues long. Trimming cost V 1 base and J 6 bases; bases outside gene matches: 3. CDR3: CASSLEGGSEQYF. The CDR3 bases are TGTGCCAGCAGCTTAGAGGGCGGGAGCGAGCAGTACTTC.

The gene calls are TRBV12-3 or TRBV12-4 and TRBJ2-7, with D unclear. This CDR3 spans 11 amino acids. Trimming took off 4 bases at V and 5 bases at J, with 6 bases between the two ends. CDR3 loop: CASSWLNEQYF. CDR3 sequence (DNA): TGTGCCAGCAGTTGGCTTAACGAGCAGTACTTC.

The chain recombines TRBV6-6 with TRBJ1-4; weak D call: TRBD1 (5 bases). V was shortened by 5 bases and J by 2 bases, with 12 bases between the two germline ends. CDR1 and CDR2 (germline): MNHNY, SVGAGI (reference sequence). CDR3 length equals 15 residues. CDR3 amino acids: CASSGEGRTNEKLFF. CDR3 nucleotides: TGTGCCAGCAGTGGGGAGGGACGGACTAATGAAAAACTGTTTTTT.

This clone was seen more than once but under ten times. The V gene is TRBV7-9, the J gene TRBJ2-1; a weak D match, TRBD1 (6 bases). Germline loops: CDR1 SEHNR, CDR2 FQNEAQ (reference sequence). There are 13 residues in the CDR3. V gave up 4 bases and J gave up 10 bases, with 14 bases separating them. In nucleotides, the CDR3 is TGTGCCAGCAGCTCGAGGCAGGGGTGGGAGCAGTTCTTC. This codes for CASSSRQGWEQFF.

Only one count was recorded for this clone. This chain links TRBV28 with TRBJ1-1; unclear D gene. The V end lost 6 bases, the J end lost 4 bases, and 18 bases lay between the germline ends. CDR1 is MDHEN, CDR2 SYDVKM, per germline. This CDR3 spans 15 amino acids. CDR3 sequence: CASSLHVGRSTEAFF. The DNA of the CDR3 is TGTGCCAGCAGCTTACATGTGGGCCGAAGCACTGAAGCTTTCTTT.